These 15 T cell receptor beta chains were sequenced from one sample in a study of blood T cell repertoires in COVID-19. Here immunoSEQ multiplex PCR was the method, and the copy in TCRdb shows in-frame clones only, minus some. The data hold a few hundred thousand clones, with about 87% observed a single time. Specimen: PBMCs or T cells enriched from blood (not recorded which). These receptors originate from a woman aged 45-65 years who had recovered from COVID-19.

This chain uses TRBV5-8 with TRBJ1-6; possible D gene TRBD1, 6 bases. Germline assignment: CDR1 SGHTS and CDR2 YDEGEE. Trimming removed 5 bases at V and 0 bases at J, with 9 bases between. This CDR3 spans 15 amino acids. The CDR3 loop is CASRTGSSYNSPLHF. The CDR3 DNA is TGTGCCAGCAGGACAGGTAGCTCCTATAATTCACCCCTCCACTTT.

The chain couples TRBV4-3 to TRBJ1-2, with D possibly matching TRBD1 (5 bases). The CDR3 is 14 amino acids. Trimming shortened V by 0 bases and J by 5 bases, and 10 bases separated the two germline ends. From germline, CDR1 is LGHNA and CDR2 YSLEER. The CDR3 protein is CASSQDRGMYGYTF. The CDR3 DNA follows: TGCGCCAGCAGCCAAGATAGGGGAATGTATGGCTACACCTTC.

V gene TRBV29-1 combines with J gene TRBJ2-1, with D perhaps matching TRBD2 (5 bases). Germline lookup yields CDR1 SQVTM and CDR2 ANQGSEA. Trimming took off 0 bases at V and 6 bases at J, with 15 bases between the two ends. The CDR3 consists of 15 residues. The CDR3 DNA follows: TGCAGCGTTGAAGATCCCACCACCCGGGGCAATGAGCAGTTCTTC. It specifies CSVEDPTTRGNEQFF.

V gene TRBV5-1 combines with J gene TRBJ1-2; tentative D call: TRBD1 (6 bases). V lost 3 bases and J 2 bases, leaving 8 bases between the germline ends. The CDR3 runs 13 residues. In germline, CDR1 is SGHRS, CDR2 YFSETQ. Here the CDR3 reads CASSSTGNYGYTF. CDR3 nucleotides: TGCGCCAGCAGCTCGACAGGCAACTATGGCTACACCTTC. The full variable domain, its missing parts supplied by reference TRBV5-1 and TRBJ1-2, is KAGVTQTPRYLIKTRGQQVTLSCSPISGHRSVSWYQQTPGQGLQFLFEYFSETQRNKGNFPGRFSGRQFSNSRSEMNVSTLELGDSALYLCASSSTGNYGYTFGSGTRLTVV.

This clone was seen only a few times. The CDR3 sequence is CASSYGTGNEKLFF. The CDR3 region has the DNA TGTGCCAGCAGTTACGGGACAGGCAATGAAAAACTGTTTTTT. The rearrangement joins TRBV6-6 to TRBJ1-4; 8 bases match TRBD1. The CDR3 loop spans 14 amino acids. CDR1 MNHNY and CDR2 SVGAGI come from the germline V gene (reference sequence). V lost 2 bases to trimming and J lost 5 bases; unmatched junction nucleotides: 1.

The chain links TRBV9 to TRBJ1-3; weak D call: TRBD1 (6 bases). V gave up 0 bases and J gave up 4 bases, with 11 bases separating them. This CDR3 contains 15 residues. Germline CDR1 SGDLS, CDR2 YYNGEE. In DNA, the CDR3 is TGTGCCAGCAGCGTAGCTCGGGGGGCAGGAAACACCATATATTTT. Translated: CASSVARGAGNTIYF.

In this sample, this clone turned up a few times. The genes are TRBV28 and TRBJ1-2, with 8 bases that match TRBD1. Unmatched junction bases numbered 9, after V lost 7 bases and J lost 8 bases. The CDR3 runs to 13 residues. Germline-derived CDR1 and CDR2 are MDHEN and SYDVKM. CDR3 bases: TGTGCCAGCATCCGCGGACAGGGCCGGGGCTACACCTTC. Protein product: CASIRGQGRGYTF.

The rearrangement joins TRBV29-1 to TRBJ1-1, with 7 nucleotides matching TRBD1. Looked up from germline, CDR1 is SQVTM and CDR2 is ANQGSEA. CDR3 length equals 12 residues. Unmatched junction bases numbered 7, after V lost 3 bases and J lost 9 bases. CDR3 nucleotide sequence: TGCAGCGTTGACCTGACAGGGATGAAAGCTTTCTTT. It encodes CSVDLTGMKAFF.

This clone has only a few counts. The chain employs TRBV19 and TRBJ2-7; no firm D call. CDR3 length: 11 residues. Trimming took 3 bases from V and 10 from J, leaving 10 bases between them. Germline V lookup: CDR1 LNHDA, CDR2 SQIVND (reference sequence). The CDR3 loop reads CASSMESRQYF. The CDR3 coding sequence is TGTGCCAGTAGTATGGAGTCACGACAGTACTTC.

This clone was picked up a small number of times. V is TRBV6-2 or TRBV6-3 and J is TRBJ2-7, with 7 bases fitting TRBD1. Germline CDR1 and CDR2: MNHEY and SVGEGT. V shed 6 bases, J shed 3 bases, and the junction held 11 bases outside the gene matches. The CDR3 is 15 residues long. The chain's CDR3 is CASSNINRDSYEQYF. CDR3 DNA: TGTGCCAGCAGCAATATCAACCGGGACAGCTACGAGCAGTACTTC.

This chain uses TRBV6-5 with TRBJ2-3, with D tentatively TRBD2 (5 bases). Trimming pared 10 bases from V and 2 bases from J, leaving 10 bases between. The germline gives CDR1 MNHEY, CDR2 SVGAGI. The CDR3 contains 12 residues. The chain's CDR3 is CATRTATDTQYF. CDR3 sequence (DNA): TGTGCCACACGGACTGCCACAGATACGCAGTATTTT.

This sequence joins TRBV7-9 and TRBJ2-3; possible D gene TRBD1, 6 bases. Germline V gene data show CDR1 as SEHNR and CDR2 as FQNEAQ (reference sequence). V shed 4 bases and J shed 3 bases, with 20 bases lying between them. This CDR3 comprises 17 residues. The CDR3 spells CASSSTAQGAVTDTQYF. CDR3 DNA: TGTGCCAGCAGCTCTACCGCACAGGGAGCCGTTACAGATACGCAGTATTTT.

The CDR3 region has the DNA TGTGCCAGCAGCTTAGTAAGGGAGATAGGAGAGCAGTACTTC. This encodes CASSLVREIGEQYF. The rearrangement uses TRBV11-2 and TRBJ2-7; TRBD2 might be the D (5 bases). The CDR3 covers 14 residues. Germline CDR1 SGHAT, CDR2 FQNNGV. Trimming took 1 base from V and 7 from J, leaving 14 bases between them.

The V gene is TRBV6-2 or TRBV6-3, the J gene TRBJ2-1, with D possibly TRBD2 on 6 matching bases. This CDR3 spans 14 amino acids. Germline lookup yields CDR1 MNHEY and CDR2 SVGEGT. Deletions cut 5 bases from V and 5 bases from J, with 13 bases between. CDR3 DNA: TGTGCCAGCAGTGCTGTAGCGGCTAACAATGAGCAGTTCTTC. It codes for CASSAVAANNEQFF.

This chain links TRBV6-5 with TRBJ2-3; D may be TRBD2 (5 bases). With 6 bases removed from V and 4 bases from J, the gap between germline ends came to 11 bases. The CDR3 extends over 13 amino acids. In germline, CDR1 is MNHEY, CDR2 SVGAGI. DNA for the CDR3: TGTGCCAGCAGAGTCGGGAACGCAGATACGCAGTATTTT. It specifies CASRVGNADTQYF.